This T cell receptor beta chain was recovered during a study of blood T cell repertoires in COVID-19. Germline CDR1 reads MNHEY; CDR2 reads SMNVEV (reference sequence). The CDR3 runs to 15 residues. V was pared by 6 bases and J by 2 bases, with 8 bases of the junction left unmatched. The assay was immunoSEQ multiplex PCR, and TCRdb's table has in-frame clones only and misses some. The table has 200,000 to 250,000 clones, roughly 87% seen once; the top ten hold under 14%. The chain uses TRBV27 and TRBJ2-3; TRBD1 matches at 7 bases. Sequences were obtained from PBMCs or T cells enriched from blood (not recorded which). The receptor's source is a man aged 30 to 45 who had recovered from COVID-19. The CDR3 DNA is TGTGCCAGCAGCCCAACTACAGGGGTCACAGATACGCAGTATTTT. Protein sequence: CASSPTTGVTDTQYF.